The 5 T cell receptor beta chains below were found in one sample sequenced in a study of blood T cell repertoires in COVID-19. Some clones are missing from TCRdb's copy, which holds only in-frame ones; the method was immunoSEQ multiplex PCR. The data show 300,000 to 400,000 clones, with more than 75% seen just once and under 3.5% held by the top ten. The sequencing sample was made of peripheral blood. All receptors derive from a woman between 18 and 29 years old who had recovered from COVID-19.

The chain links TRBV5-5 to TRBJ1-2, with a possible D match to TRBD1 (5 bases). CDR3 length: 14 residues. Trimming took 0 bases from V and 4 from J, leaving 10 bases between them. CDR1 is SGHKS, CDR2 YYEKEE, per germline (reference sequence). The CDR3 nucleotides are TGTGCCAGCAGCTTGGAAGGGACTGGCTATGGCTACACCTTC. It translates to CASSLEGTGYGYTF.

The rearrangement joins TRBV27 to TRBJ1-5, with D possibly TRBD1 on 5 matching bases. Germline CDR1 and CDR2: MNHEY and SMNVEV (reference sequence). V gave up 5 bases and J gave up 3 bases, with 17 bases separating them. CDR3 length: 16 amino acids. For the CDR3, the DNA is TGTGCCAGCAGTATCCGGGGAGGGGCGCTCAATCAGCCCCAGCATTTT. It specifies CASSIRGGALNQPQHF.

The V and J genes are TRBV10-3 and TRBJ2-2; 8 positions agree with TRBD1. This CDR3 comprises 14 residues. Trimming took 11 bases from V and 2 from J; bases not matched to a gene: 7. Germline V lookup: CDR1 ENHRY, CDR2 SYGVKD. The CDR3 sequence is CAVKQGANTGELFF. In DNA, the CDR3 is TGTGCCGTAAAGCAGGGGGCAAACACCGGGGAGCTGTTTTTT.

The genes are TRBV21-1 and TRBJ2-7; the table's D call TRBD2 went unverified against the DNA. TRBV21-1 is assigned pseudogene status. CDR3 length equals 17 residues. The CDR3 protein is CASSGWKDRDCTYEQYV. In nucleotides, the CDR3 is TGTGCCAGCAGCGGATGGAAGGACCGGGACTGCACCTACGAGCAGTACGTC.

CDR3 DNA: TGTGCCAGCAGCTCCCCGGAGGGCCCTAGCACAGATACGCAGTATTTT. It encodes CASSSPEGPSTDTQYF. The V gene is TRBV7-9, the J gene TRBJ2-3; tentatively, D is TRBD2 (6 bases). The V and J ends lost 4 bases and 0 bases respectively, with 14 bases between them. The CDR3 totals 16 residues. The germline gives CDR1 SEHNR, CDR2 FQNEAQ (reference sequence).